This T cell receptor (beta chain) is drawn from a study of T cell changes during pregnancy in multiple sclerosis. Profiling relied on immunoSEQ multiplex PCR, and the TCRdb table lists in-frame clones only, not all of them. The repertoire holds about 30,000 clones, with roughly 91% as singletons. CDR1 is SGHDT, CDR2 YYEEEE, per germline. The CDR3 loop spans 14 amino acids. V was pared by 4 bases and J by 4 bases, with 7 bases of the junction left unmatched. The clonotype was recovered from a female donor with multiple sclerosis, enrolled in a pregnancy study. The J gene is TRBJ1-1, the V gene TRBV5-6, with TRBD1 identical over 7 bases. The specimen comprised CD4+ T cells from peripheral blood mononuclear cells, sampled after pregnancy. The CDR3 region has the DNA TGTGCCAGCAGCAAGGGACAGCCTCTCACTGAAGCTTTCTTT. Protein: CASSKGQPLTEAFF.